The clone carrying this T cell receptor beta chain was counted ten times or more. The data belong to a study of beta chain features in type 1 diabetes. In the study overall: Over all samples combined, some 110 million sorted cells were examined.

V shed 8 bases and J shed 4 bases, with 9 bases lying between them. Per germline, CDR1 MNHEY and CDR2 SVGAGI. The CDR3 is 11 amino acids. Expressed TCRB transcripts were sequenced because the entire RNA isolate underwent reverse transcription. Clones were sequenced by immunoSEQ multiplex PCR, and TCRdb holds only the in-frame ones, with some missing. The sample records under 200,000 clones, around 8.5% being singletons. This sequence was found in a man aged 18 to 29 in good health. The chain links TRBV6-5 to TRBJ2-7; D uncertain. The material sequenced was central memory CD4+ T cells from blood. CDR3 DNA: TGTGCCAGCCATAACGGTTACGAGCAGTACTTC. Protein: CASHNGYEQYF.